This T cell receptor (beta chain) was identified during a study of blood T cell repertoires in COVID-19. At the level of the study: In each case, the material was cDNA or gDNA derived from T cells, B-cell-depleted T cells, or PBMCs.

As originally analysed: From reference gene primer amplification, estimates of nucleated cell counts were derived. The method was immunoSEQ multiplex PCR; TCRdb's version includes in-frame clones alone and lacks a portion of them. The V and J calls and the clone size are those of that table, but D and trimming were determined from the DNA. The sample has fewer than 300,000 clones; around four fifths are singletons. Germline V CDR1 and CDR2: SGHNT, YENEEA. V was pared by 4 bases and J by 2 bases, with 8 bases between. This CDR3 contains 14 residues. The chain uses TRBV11-3 and TRBJ1-4; tentatively, D is TRBD1 (5 bases). This TCR derives from a woman in her 70s with active or convalescent COVID-19. What was sequenced was peripheral blood. CDR3 bases: TGTGCCAGCAGCTCGGACAAGACTAATGAAAAACTGTTTTTT. As protein: CASSSDKTNEKLFF.